These 3 T cell receptor beta chains came from one sample sequenced in a study of cytomegalovirus exposure and HLA in healthy donors. The protocol was immunoSEQ multiplex PCR, while the TCRdb copy is restricted to in-frame clones and leaves out a portion. This sample has around 140,000 clones, with roughly 90% found just once. Sequencing used PBMCs. All receptors derive from a young man in good health and CMV-seropositive.

For the CDR3, the DNA is TGCGCCAGCAGCCGGACTAGCGGGAGGGAAGGTGAGCAGTTCTTC. It codes for CASSRTSGREGEQFF. The chain employs TRBV5-1 and TRBJ2-1; 15 nucleotides line up with TRBD2. The CDR3 totals 15 residues. Trimming cost V 4 bases and J 9 bases; bases outside gene matches: 5. Germline V lookup: CDR1 SGHRS, CDR2 YFSETQ.

V gene TRBV27 combines with J gene TRBJ1-1, with a tentative D call TRBD1 (5 bases). V lost 0 bases and J 3 bases, leaving 11 bases between the germline ends. Germline CDR1 MNHEY, CDR2 SMNVEV (reference sequence). The CDR3 has 15 amino acids. The CDR3, as DNA: TGTGCCAGCAGTTTATCCCCCCGGGGGGACACTGAAGCTTTCTTT. This sequence encodes CASSLSPRGDTEAFF.

This chain links TRBV5-1 with TRBJ2-1; D might be TRBD2 (6 bases). CDR1 SGHRS and CDR2 YFSETQ come from the germline V gene. This CDR3 spans 18 amino acids. V was clipped by 0 bases and J by 0 bases, with 16 bases between them. CDR3 loop: CASSLASRSGSSYNEQFF. For the CDR3, the DNA is TGCGCCAGCAGCTTGGCTTCTCGTAGCGGTAGCTCCTACAATGAGCAGTTCTTC.